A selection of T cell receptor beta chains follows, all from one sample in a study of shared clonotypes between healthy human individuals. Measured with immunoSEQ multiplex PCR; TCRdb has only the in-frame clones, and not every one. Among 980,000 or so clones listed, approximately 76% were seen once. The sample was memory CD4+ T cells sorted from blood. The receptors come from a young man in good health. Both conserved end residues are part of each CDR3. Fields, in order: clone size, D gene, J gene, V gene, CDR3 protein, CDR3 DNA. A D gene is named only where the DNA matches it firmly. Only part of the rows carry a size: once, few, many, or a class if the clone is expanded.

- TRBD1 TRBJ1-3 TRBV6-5 CASSLYRGGFNTIYF TGTGCCAGCAGTTTATACAGGGGCGGGTTTAACACCATATATTTT
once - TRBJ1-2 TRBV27 CASFTKGGGNYGYTF TGTGCCAGCTTTACCAAGGGGGGGGGTAACTATGGCTACACCTTC
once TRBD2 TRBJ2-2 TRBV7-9 CASSLGLAGDVRELFF TGTGCCAGCAGCTTAGGGCTAGCGGGAGACGTCCGGGAGCTGTTTTTT
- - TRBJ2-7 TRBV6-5 CASRFRGYEQYF TGTGCCAGTCGTTTTAGGGGCTACGAGCAGTACTTC
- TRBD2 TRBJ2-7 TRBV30 CAWSALGLAVYEQYF TGTGCCTGGAGTGCCTTGGGACTAGCGGTTTACGAGCAGTACTTC
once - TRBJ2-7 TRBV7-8 CASSLVGAAAYEQYF TGTGCCAGCAGCTTAGTCGGGGCGGCCGCCTACGAGCAGTACTTC
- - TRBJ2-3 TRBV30 CAWSGTATQYF TGTGCCTGGAGTGGGACTGCGACGCAGTATTTT
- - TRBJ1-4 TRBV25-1 CASSHDPGEKLFF TGTGCCAGCTCACACGATCCGGGTGAAAAACTGTTTTTT
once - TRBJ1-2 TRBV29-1 CSVEEGGQRYYGYTF TGCAGCGTTGAAGAAGGAGGACAGCGATACTATGGCTACACCTTC
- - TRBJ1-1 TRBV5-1 CASSLVDWTEAFF TGCGCCAGCAGCTTGGTGGATTGGACGGAAGCTTTCTTT
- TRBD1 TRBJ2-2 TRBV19 CASSTGQTYTGELFF TGTGCCAGTAGTACGGGACAGACTTACACCGGGGAGCTGTTTTTT
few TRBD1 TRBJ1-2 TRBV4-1 CASSQGQIYGYTF TGCGCCAGCAGCCAGGGACAGATATATGGCTACACCTTC
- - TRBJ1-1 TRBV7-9 CASSLGTAEAFF TGTGCCAGCAGCTTAGGAACAGCTGAAGCTTTCTTT
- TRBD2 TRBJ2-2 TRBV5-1 CASRGLAGVGTGELFF TGCGCCAGCAGGGGACTAGCGGGAGTAGGCACCGGGGAGCTGTTTTTT
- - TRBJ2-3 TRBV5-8 CASSRRGSTDTQYF TGTGCCAGCAGTCGTCGGGGTAGCACAGATACGCAGTATTTT
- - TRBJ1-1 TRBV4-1 CASSQPTGGNRGAEAFF TGCGCCAGCAGCCAACCCACCGGCGGAAACCGAGGCGCTGAAGCTTTCTTT
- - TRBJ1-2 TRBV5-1 CASSLGWDYGYTF TGCGCCAGCAGCTTGGGGTGGGACTATGGCTACACCTTC
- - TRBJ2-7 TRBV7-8 CASSPGGSSSYEQYF TGTGCCAGCAGCCCAGGGGGGTCGAGCTCCTACGAGCAGTACTTC
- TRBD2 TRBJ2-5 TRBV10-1 CASSDSGGQETQYF TGCGCCAGCAGTGATAGCGGGGGGCAAGAGACCCAGTACTTC